This T cell receptor (beta chain) is from a study of blood T cell repertoires in COVID-19. Study-wide context: Samples taken during acute and convalescent COVID-19 were collected in the United States, Italy and Spain. Nucleic acid was either cDNA or gDNA, and it came from T cells, B-cell-depleted T cells, or PBMCs.

This CDR3 is built from 14 residues. Germline CDR1 is SGHDT and CDR2 is YYEEEE. The V end lost 1 base, the J end lost 2 bases, and 7 bases lay between the germline ends. Per the original data handling: Researchers report that nucleated cell counts were estimated from reference gene primer amplification. The method was immunoSEQ multiplex PCR; TCRdb's version includes in-frame clones alone and lacks a portion of them. The V and J calls and clone size were taken over from that table, and D and trimming were inferred from the DNA. Of 160,000 or so clones in the sample, 75% to 90% were seen once. This clone turned up a few times.

The origin of this receptor is a woman in her thirties or forties with acute or convalescent COVID-19. The sequencing input was peripheral blood. The chain is built from TRBV5-6 and TRBJ1-5, with D perhaps TRBD1 (6 bases). Written as DNA, the CDR3 is TGTGCCAGCAGCTTGTCAGGGGGCAATCAGCCCCAGCATTTT. This sequence encodes CASSLSGGNQPQHF.